This T cell receptor (beta chain) was identified in a study of T cells after yellow fever vaccination. General study findings and limits: Weaker overall was a secondary response that nonetheless peaked faster, on day 5 versus 15.

This clonotype was picked up a small number of times. Its antigen remains unidentified. The ends were cut back, 6 bases at V and 5 bases at J, with 14 bases in the middle. The CDR3 runs 13 residues. From germline, CDR1 is MNHEY and CDR2 SVGAGI. A universal primer site and UMIs were added as TCR cDNA was made by 5'RACE template switching. TCRdb used MiXCR to reprocess the 5' RACE reads, holding one entry per CDR3 protein. Of 360,000 or so distinct CDR3 sequences detected, roughly 12% appear once; the ten largest clones hold roughly a sixth. This TCR was sampled from a young man who received the YFV17D yellow fever vaccine. Sequencing was performed on PBMCs, taken on the day of the first yellow fever vaccination. The rearrangement joins TRBV6-5 to TRBJ2-7, with D possibly matching TRBD2 (6 bases). Here the CDR3 reads CASRRQGGNEQYF. CDR3 DNA: TGTGCCAGCAGGAGGCAGGGAGGTAACGAGCAGTACTTC.